One sample yielded the 12 T cell receptor beta chains listed below, sequenced in a study of blood T cell repertoires in COVID-19. Clones were sequenced by immunoSEQ multiplex PCR, and TCRdb holds only the in-frame ones, with some missing. The repertoire holds about 190,000 clones, with about four fifths as singletons. Sample: peripheral blood. The receptor set was obtained from a woman aged 60-75 years with COVID-19, enrolled during active disease.

The chain uses TRBV4-3 and TRBJ1-2; no reliable D call. There are 15 residues in the CDR3. Germline assignment: CDR1 LGHNA and CDR2 YSLEER. V shed 0 bases and J shed 5 bases, with 13 bases lying between them. The CDR3 region is CASSQDTGGVYGYTF. Here the CDR3 DNA reads TGCGCCAGCAGCCAAGATACGGGTGGAGTTTATGGCTACACCTTC.

The chain uses TRBV6-2 or TRBV6-3 and TRBJ2-5; tentatively, D is TRBD2 (6 bases). Trimming removed 5 bases at V and 3 bases at J, with 10 bases between. CDR1 MNHEY and CDR2 SVGEGT come from the germline V gene. CDR3 size: 13 residues. CDR3 bases: TGTGCCAGCAGTGCCGGACTAAAAGAGACCCAGTACTTC. Residues: CASSAGLKETQYF.

The V call is TRBV7-6, the J call TRBJ2-2; tentative D call: TRBD2 (6 bases). The CDR3 extends over 15 amino acids. V dropped 4 bases and J dropped 6 bases, with 15 bases sitting between them. CDR1 is SGHVS and CDR2 is FNYEAQ in the germline V gene. CDR3 sequence (DNA): TGTGCCAGCAGCTATGGACTAATCGGGGCCGGGGAGCTGTTTTTT. Translating it yields CASSYGLIGAGELFF. The full variable domain, in which reference TRBV7-6 and TRBJ2-2 provide the parts outside the CDR3, is GAGVSQSPRYKVTKRGQDVALRCDPISGHVSLYWYRQALGQGPEFLTYFNYEAQQDKSGLPNDRFSAERPEGSISTLTIQRTEQRDSAMYRCASSYGLIGAGELFFGEGSRLTVL.

The chain combines TRBV5-6 with TRBJ2-2, with 9 bases that match TRBD1. CDR1 SGHDT and CDR2 YYEEEE come from the germline V gene. The CDR3 has 17 residues. Trimming at V came to 2 bases and at J to 5 bases, leaving 10 bases not matched to a gene. In nucleotides, the CDR3 is TGTGCCAGCAGCTTACCCGGGACAGGGAGTATTACCGGGGAGCTGTTTTTT. Its protein product is CASSLPGTGSITGELFF.

This chain connects TRBV29-1 to TRBJ1-3, with no clear D. V lost 7 bases, J lost 0 bases, and 7 bases lay in between. The V gene's germline CDR1 is SQVTM and CDR2 ANQGSEA. This CDR3 contains 12 residues. The CDR3 DNA reads as TGCAGCGCCCTTTCCTCTGGAAACACCATATATTTT. Protein: CSALSSGNTIYF. Looking up the rest from reference TRBV29-1 and TRBJ1-3 gives the full variable domain: SAVISQKPSRDICQRGTSLTIQCQVDSQVTMMFWYRQQPGQSLTLIATANQGSEATYESGFVIDKFPISRPNLTFSTLTVSNMSPEDSSIYLCSALSSGNTIYFGEGSWLTVV.

Here the CDR3 DNA reads TGTGCCAGCAGCTTCACATCCCAGGGAATGGATACGCAGTATTTT. The encoded protein is CASSFTSQGMDTQYF. The genes are TRBV11-3 and TRBJ2-3; tentative D call: TRBD1 (5 bases). Germline V CDR1 and CDR2: SGHNT, YENEEA. This CDR3 is built from 15 residues. V was clipped by 3 bases and J by 6 bases, with 16 bases between them.

V is TRBV19 and J is TRBJ2-7, with 9 bases aligning to TRBD2. Trimming took 5 bases from V and 3 from J; bases not matched to a gene: 5. Germline V gene sequence: CDR1 LNHDA, CDR2 SQIVND (reference sequence). The CDR3 is 14 amino acids. The CDR3 is CASSRREGRYEQYF. In DNA form, the CDR3 reads TGTGCCAGTAGTCGGCGGGAGGGCCGCTACGAGCAGTACTTC.

The rearrangement joins TRBV12-5 to TRBJ1-2; perhaps TRBD1 as D (6 bases). The CDR3 is made up of 16 amino acids. Germline values: CDR1 LGHNT, CDR2 FRNRAP. V was pared by 1 base and J by 1 base, with 13 bases between. The CDR3 loop is CASGLAGTFSNYGYTF. In DNA, the CDR3 is TGTGCTAGTGGTTTGGCCGGGACATTTAGTAACTATGGCTACACCTTC.

This clone was seen a handful of times. The chain has TRBV28 and TRBJ1-1, with 8 bases lining up with TRBD1. The germline gives CDR1 MDHEN, CDR2 SYDVKM. This CDR3 has 15 amino acids. The V gene end was trimmed by 6 bases and the J gene end by 2 bases; junction bases not matched to a gene: 8. The CDR3: CASRPPGGANTEAFF. The CDR3 DNA is TGTGCCAGCAGGCCTCCAGGGGGCGCAAACACTGAAGCTTTCTTT.

The genes are TRBV28 and TRBJ2-1, with TRBD2 identical over 10 bases. Germline CDR1 MDHEN, CDR2 SYDVKM. V shed 8 bases, J shed 7 bases, and the junction held 8 bases outside the gene matches. This CDR3 is built from 14 residues. The CDR3 nucleotides are TGTGCCAGCTTAGGGACTAGCGACTGGAATGAGCAGTTCTTC. Its translation is CASLGTSDWNEQFF. Together with reference TRBV28 and TRBJ2-1, the CDR3 gives the full variable domain: DVKVTQSSRYLVKRTGEKVFLECVQDMDHENMFWYRQDPGLGLRLIYFSYDVKMKEKGDIPEGYSVSREKKERFSLILESASTNQTSMYLCASLGTSDWNEQFFGPGTRLTVL.

The chain uses TRBV28 and TRBJ2-5; 7 bases line up with TRBD2. Germline V lookup: CDR1 MDHEN, CDR2 SYDVKM. This CDR3 contains 15 residues. J gave up 4 bases and V 8 bases, and 13 bases lay outside the gene matches. CDR3 sequence (DNA): TGTGCCAGCGCTGTGGGGGGGGGTTTCGTAGAGACCCAGTACTTC. This sequence encodes CASAVGGGFVETQYF.

This clone was observed a handful of times. The chain carries TRBV10-3 and TRBJ2-3, with 7 bases lining up with TRBD2. Germline lookup yields CDR1 ENHRY and CDR2 SYGVKD. V shed 5 bases, J shed 1 base, and the junction held 12 bases outside the gene matches. The CDR3 runs to 17 residues. The CDR3 DNA is TGTGCCATCAGTATCCTCTTCCTAGCGGAGGGCACAGATACGCAGTATTTT. It codes for CAISILFLAEGTDTQYF.